This TCR beta chain was observed in a study of blood T cell repertoires in COVID-19. Followed over time, Seattle patients had been enrolled while infection was active. V shed 2 bases and J shed 4 bases, with 3 bases lying between them. The germline V gene encodes CDR1 SGHVS and CDR2 FQNEAQ. CDR3 size: 12 residues. In the study's own analysis: Quantification of nucleated cells was approximated via reference gene primer amplification. The protocol was immunoSEQ multiplex PCR, while the TCRdb copy is restricted to in-frame clones and leaves out a portion. For V, J and clone size, that table is used; D and trimming come from the DNA. The table lists over 150,000 clones, around 84% of them singletons, with roughly 2.4% in the top ten.

The sample consisted of peripheral blood. The rearrangement uses TRBV7-8 and TRBJ2-1; no firm D call. The sequence came from a woman of 80 years or more with COVID-19, enrolled during active disease. For the CDR3, the DNA is TGTGCCAGCAGCTTACCGTACAATGAGCAGTTCTTC. Its protein product is CASSLPYNEQFF.